Shown below are 32 T cell receptor beta chains from a single sample sequenced in a study of OX40 agonist ivuxolimab in advanced cancers. The method was immunoSEQ multiplex PCR; TCRdb's version includes in-frame clones alone and lacks a portion of them. This table has 35,000 to 40,000 clones, roughly nine tenths appearing once. The specimen comprised CD4+ or CD8+ T cells sorted from blood, sampled in a trial of the OX40 agonist ivuxolimab. The receptors shown here come from an adult with an advanced solid tumor such as melanoma, head and neck, liver or kidney cancer.

V usage is TRBV5-5 and J usage is TRBJ1-6, with D unclear. V gave up 0 bases and J gave up 0 bases, with 4 bases separating them. The germline CDR1 and CDR2 sequences are SGHKS and YYEKEE (reference sequence). The CDR3 consists of 15 residues. The CDR3 DNA follows: TGTGCCAGCAGCTTGGACAGCTCCTATAATTCACCCCTCCACTTT. Its protein product is CASSLDSSYNSPLHF.

V is TRBV6-6 and J is TRBJ2-2, with D uncertain. V was cut by 5 bases and J by 5 bases, with 15 bases left in between. Germline CDR1 MNHNY, CDR2 SVGAGI (reference sequence). This CDR3 contains 15 residues. The CDR3 nucleotides read TGTGCCAGCAGTCCCCGGTCCACACCAACCGGGGAGCTGTTTTTT. It is translated as CASSPRSTPTGELFF.

The chain joins TRBV2 to TRBJ2-7; TRBD1 agrees at 7 bases. The junction had 10 bases not matched to a gene; V was cut back by 8 bases and J by 0 bases. The germline gives CDR1 SNHLY, CDR2 FYNNEI. There are 15 residues in the CDR3. The CDR3 loop is CASPLGRGSSYEQYF. CDR3 bases: TGTGCCAGCCCCCTGGGCAGGGGGAGCTCCTACGAGCAGTACTTC.

The chain combines TRBV10-3 with TRBJ1-6; D is perhaps TRBD1 (6 bases). Per germline, CDR1 ENHRY and CDR2 SYGVKD. The CDR3 totals 14 residues. The ends were cut back, 6 bases at V and 4 bases at J, with 10 bases in the middle. This CDR3 is CAIRKGGYNSPLHF. The CDR3 DNA reads TGTGCCATCAGAAAGGGGGGTTATAATTCACCCCTCCACTTT.

The chain links TRBV30 to TRBJ1-2; the D is unclear. Per the germline V gene, CDR1 is GTSNPN and CDR2 is SVGIG (reference sequence). The V gene lost 0 bases and the J gene lost 0 bases, with 11 bases spanning the gap. The CDR3 length is 15 residues. CDR3 nucleotides: TGTGCCTGGAGTGTTGCCGTCGGCGCTAACTATGGCTACACCTTC. Amino acids: CAWSVAVGANYGYTF. The full variable domain, rest sourced from reference TRBV30 and TRBJ1-2, is SQTIHQWPATLVQPVGSPLSLECTVEGTSNPNLYWYRQAAGRGLQLLFYSVGIGQISSEVPQNLSASRPQDRQFILSSKKLLLSDSGFYLCAWSVAVGANYGYTFGSGTRLTVV.

The J gene is TRBJ1-2, the V gene TRBV6-5; D perhaps matches TRBD1 (6 bases). V dropped 5 bases and J dropped 5 bases, with 12 bases sitting between them. Germline V CDR1 and CDR2: MNHEY, SVGAGI. There are 13 residues in the CDR3. The CDR3 DNA reads TGTGCCAGCAGTCGGGACACTGGGTATGGCTACACCTTC. It encodes CASSRDTGYGYTF.

This chain links TRBV7-3 with TRBJ2-2, with 12 bases aligning to TRBD1. Looked up from germline, CDR1 is SGHTA and CDR2 is FQGTGA. The length of the CDR3 is 17 residues. V was pared by 5 bases and J by 6 bases, with 10 bases of the junction left unmatched. The CDR3 here is CASSPQGQGAVAGELFF. The CDR3 nucleotides read TGTGCCAGCAGCCCGCAGGGACAGGGGGCGGTCGCCGGGGAGCTGTTTTTT.

This clone was seen a few times. V is TRBV9 and J is TRBJ2-3; 9 bases match TRBD2. This CDR3 is built from 19 residues. CDR1 and CDR2 (germline): SGDLS, YYNGEE. V was pared by 4 bases and J by 4 bases, with 19 bases of the junction left unmatched. The CDR3 region is CASSYPRGGTRGRSDTQYF. The DNA of the CDR3 is TGTGCCAGCAGCTACCCGCGGGGGGGGACTCGGGGCCGGTCAGATACGCAGTATTTT.

The chain combines TRBV2 with TRBJ1-2, with TRBD1 matching 8 bases. The length of the CDR3 is 14 residues. The V gene's germline CDR1 is SNHLY and CDR2 FYNNEI. The V gene end was trimmed by 4 bases and the J gene end by 1 base; junction bases not matched to a gene: 2. The CDR3, as DNA: TGTGCCAGCAGTGTTGACAGGGGTAACTATGGCTACACCTTC. Protein product: CASSVDRGNYGYTF.

This clone has a single count. The DNA for the CDR3 is TGTGCCATCAGGGCAGGAGGCTACACCTTC. Its translation is CAIRAGGYTF. The gene calls are TRBV10-3 and TRBJ1-2; D is ambiguous. Looked up from germline, CDR1 is ENHRY and CDR2 is SYGVKD. The CDR3 consists of 10 residues. V lost 6 bases and J lost 8, with 7 bases in between.

This clone appeared a few times. The chain has TRBV6-5 and TRBJ1-1; D perhaps matches TRBD1 (5 bases). Per germline, CDR1 MNHEY and CDR2 SVGAGI. The CDR3 length is 12 residues. V shed 5 bases and J shed 1 base, with 5 bases lying between them. CDR3 amino acids: CASSDRNTEAFF. CDR3 coding DNA: TGTGCCAGCAGTGACAGGAACACTGAAGCTTTCTTT.

The DNA of the CDR3 is TGCGCCAGCAGCGTCTCGGGGACAGGGTTAGGGGAGCAGTACTTC. This sequence encodes CASSVSGTGLGEQYF. The chain has TRBV5-1 and TRBJ2-7, with 9 bases fitting TRBD1. Germline V lookup: CDR1 SGHRS, CDR2 YFSETQ. Germline trimming cut 4 bases from V and 7 bases from J; bases unmatched to any gene: 12. This CDR3 spans 15 amino acids. The variable domain in full, completed from reference TRBV5-1 and TRBJ2-7, reads KAGVTQTPRYLIKTRGQQVTLSCSPISGHRSVSWYQQTPGQGLQFLFEYFSETQRNKGNFPGRFSGRQFSNSRSEMNVSTLELGDSALYLCASSVSGTGLGEQYFGPGTRLTVT.

CDR3 DNA: TGTGCCAGCAAGTCGGCGGGTGGCACAGATACGCAGTATTTT. Translation gives CASKSAGGTDTQYF. This chain connects TRBV2 to TRBJ2-3, with a tentative D call TRBD2 (5 bases). The length of the CDR3 is 14 residues. Deletions cut 7 bases from V and 1 base from J, with 12 bases between. In germline, CDR1 is SNHLY, CDR2 FYNNEI.

The CDR3 sequence is CASSLGIEGAEQYF. The CDR3 DNA reads as TGTGCCAGCAGCTTAGGTATTGAAGGAGCCGAGCAGTACTTC. V gene TRBV7-9 combines with J gene TRBJ2-7; D call uncertain. Germline CDR1 reads SEHNR; CDR2 reads FQNEAQ (reference sequence). V was trimmed by 1 base and J by 6 bases, leaving 13 bases between them. This CDR3 is 14 amino acids long.

J is TRBJ1-5 and V is TRBV5-6; maybe TRBD1 (6 bases). V was trimmed by 4 bases and J by 3 bases, leaving 17 bases between them. There are 16 residues in the CDR3. From germline, CDR1 is SGHDT and CDR2 YYEEEE. This CDR3 reads CASSTNQGMVNQPQHF. In DNA form, the CDR3 reads TGTGCCAGCAGCACCAACCAGGGGATGGTCAATCAGCCCCAGCATTTT.

CDR3 region: CASTDRPGQPQHF. The CDR3 DNA follows: TGTGCCAGCACCGACAGGCCTGGTCAGCCCCAGCATTTT. The chain is built from TRBV6-5 and TRBJ1-5, with D perhaps TRBD1 (6 bases). Germline V gene data show CDR1 as MNHEY and CDR2 as SVGAGI. With 7 bases removed from V and 6 bases from J, the gap between germline ends came to 13 bases. The CDR3 covers 13 residues.

The J gene is TRBJ2-5, the V gene TRBV18; a weak D match, TRBD1 (6 bases). The CDR3 has 15 residues. V gave up 6 bases and J gave up 5 bases, with 19 bases separating them. Germline V gene sequence: CDR1 KGHSH, CDR2 LQKENI. For the CDR3, the DNA is TGTGCCAGCTCCCCTCCGGGACAAGCGTTTGAGACCCAGTACTTC. This translates into CASSPPGQAFETQYF.

The rearrangement links TRBV7-8 to TRBJ1-2, with D perhaps matching TRBD1 (6 bases). CDR1 is SGHVS, CDR2 FQNEAQ, per germline. CDR3 length: 14 residues. Trimming took 4 bases from V and 7 from J, leaving 16 bases between them. The CDR3 here is CASSSGTPRGGYTF. Here the CDR3 DNA reads TGTGCCAGCAGCTCGGGGACACCACGGGGTGGCTACACCTTC.

In its sample, this clone was seen once. The chain has TRBV12-5 and TRBJ1-5, with D perhaps matching TRBD1 (5 bases). The CDR3 is 14 residues long. V lost 1 base and J lost 4, with 8 bases in between. Germline loops: CDR1 LGHNT, CDR2 FRNRAP. CDR3 protein: CASGLGQGNQPQHF. CDR3 coding DNA: TGTGCTAGTGGTTTGGGGCAGGGAAATCAGCCCCAGCATTTT.

V and J are TRBV7-9 and TRBJ1-5, with D possibly TRBD1 on 6 matching bases. CDR1 is SEHNR and CDR2 is FQNEAQ in the germline V gene (reference sequence). CDR3 size: 13 residues. Between the trimmed V and J ends, which lost 4 bases and 4 bases, there was a span of 8 bases. As DNA, the CDR3 is TGTGCCAGCAGCTCAGGGGAAAATCAGCCCCAGCATTTT. This encodes CASSSGENQPQHF. The entire variable domain, with the rest obtained from reference TRBV7-9 and TRBJ1-5, is as follows: DTGVSQNPRHKITKRGQNVTFRCDPISEHNRLYWYRQTLGQGPEFLTYFQNEAQLEKSRLLSDRFSAERPKGSFSTLEIQRTEQGDSAMYLCASSSGENQPQHFGDGTRLSIL.

J is TRBJ2-5 and V is TRBV27, with D possibly being TRBD1 (5 bases). V was trimmed by 5 bases and J by 4 bases, leaving 11 bases between them. The CDR3 runs 13 residues. Germline V gene sequence: CDR1 MNHEY, CDR2 SMNVEV (reference sequence). The CDR3 nucleotides are TGTGCCAGCAGTATCACTCAGGGAGAGACCCAGTACTTC. This encodes CASSITQGETQYF.

The chain links TRBV19 to TRBJ2-4; D remains ambiguous. The CDR3 extends over 15 amino acids. Germline values: CDR1 LNHDA, CDR2 SQIVND (reference sequence). V was pared by 3 bases and J by 0 bases, with 9 bases between. The CDR3 DNA reads TGTGCCAGTAGTATCAAAAACCTAGCCAAAAACATTCAGTACTTC. Residues: CASSIKNLAKNIQYF. The full variable domain, its missing parts supplied by reference TRBV19 and TRBJ2-4, is DGGITQSPKYLFRKEGQNVTLSCEQNLNHDAMYWYRQDPGQGLRLIYYSQIVNDFQKGDIAEGYSVSREKKESFPLTVTSAQKNPTAFYLCASSIKNLAKNIQYFGAGTRLSVL.

This chain joins TRBV10-2 and TRBJ2-7; 9 bases match TRBD1. The CDR3 is 16 residues long. CDR1 WSHSY and CDR2 SAAADI come from the germline V gene. With V trimmed by 1 base and J by 2 bases, 6 bases remained unmatched. The CDR3 reads CASSEYGWDRAYEQYF. DNA for the CDR3: TGCGCCAGCAGTGAGTACGGGTGGGACAGGGCCTACGAGCAGTACTTC.

The J gene is TRBJ1-3, the V gene TRBV18, with D possibly TRBD1 on 5 matching bases. Trimming took 4 bases from V and 8 from J, leaving 12 bases between them. Germline V gene data show CDR1 as KGHSH and CDR2 as LQKENI. The CDR3 contains 13 residues. The CDR3, as DNA: TGTGCCAGCTCACTAGGGACGGGCGACACCATATATTTT. Its protein product is CASSLGTGDTIYF. Drawing the rest from reference TRBV18 and TRBJ1-3, the complete variable domain is NAGVMQNPRHLVRRRGQEARLRCSPMKGHSHVYWYRQLPEEGLKFMVYLQKENIIDESGMPKERFSAEFPKEGPSILRIQQVVRGDSAAYFCASSLGTGDTIYFGEGSWLTVV.

The rearrangement uses TRBV7-3 and TRBJ1-1; 7 positions agree with TRBD1. This CDR3 has 13 residues. Losses at the gene ends were 5 bases for V and 8 bases for J; bases not matched to a gene: 8. The germline gives CDR1 SGHTA, CDR2 FQGTGA. Here the CDR3 DNA reads TGTGCCAGCAGCCGTGATGTACAGGGGGAAGCTTTCTTT. Amino acids: CASSRDVQGEAFF.

The chain combines TRBV7-3 with TRBJ2-3, with 7 bases that match TRBD1. J was trimmed by 1 base and V by 6 bases; bases with no gene match: 7. The CDR3 is made up of 15 amino acids. Germline lookup yields CDR1 SGHTA and CDR2 FQGTGA. CDR3 region: CASSPKGAGTDTQYF. The CDR3 nucleotides read TGTGCCAGCAGTCCCAAGGGGGCTGGCACAGATACGCAGTATTTT.

The chain recombines TRBV6-1 with TRBJ1-2, with 7 bases aligning to TRBD1. This CDR3 contains 16 residues. Germline V lookup: CDR1 MNHNS, CDR2 SASEGT. The V segment lost 0 bases and the J segment 0 bases; nucleotides outside the gene matches: 4. DNA for the CDR3: TGTGCCAGCAGTGAAGCCGGGACAGTAACTAACTATGGCTACACCTTC. This gives the protein CASSEAGTVTNYGYTF.

The chain has TRBV27 and TRBJ1-5, with D tentatively TRBD1 (6 bases). Germline V gene sequence: CDR1 MNHEY, CDR2 SMNVEV (reference sequence). Trimming left V 2 bases short and J 6 bases short, with 17 bases between. The CDR3 length is 16 residues. The CDR3, as DNA: TGTGCCAGCAGTTTAGGGGGCGGGGGCGCGGGTCAGCCCCAGCATTTT. Translating it yields CASSLGGGGAGQPQHF.

The genes are TRBV15 and TRBJ1-2; 7 bases are shared with TRBD1. V shed 0 bases, J shed 7 bases, and the junction held 17 bases outside the gene matches. Germline V gives CDR1 LNHNV, CDR2 YYDKDF (reference sequence). CDR3 length equals 18 residues. CDR3 region: CATSRDLSKVKQGTGYTF. For the CDR3, the DNA is TGTGCCACCAGCAGAGATCTAAGTAAAGTGAAACAGGGGACTGGCTACACCTTC.

The rearrangement uses TRBV7-6 and TRBJ2-1, with 13 bases fitting TRBD2. This CDR3 has 19 residues. Trimming took 5 bases from V and 4 from J; bases not matched to a gene: 14. Germline CDR1 reads SGHVS; CDR2 reads FNYEAQ. Here the CDR3 DNA reads TGTGCCAGCAGCCTTATGGCCCCCACTAGCGGGGGGGCTTACAATGAGCAGTTCTTC. Translated, it gives CASSLMAPTSGGAYNEQFF.

In this sample, this clone turned up a few times. The rearrangement uses TRBV18 and TRBJ2-7; possible D gene TRBD1, 6 bases. With 4 bases removed from V and 0 bases from J, the gap between germline ends came to 16 bases. Per the germline V gene, CDR1 is KGHSH and CDR2 is LQKENI. The CDR3 covers 16 residues. CDR3 residues: CASSRESRGSSYEQYF. CDR3 nucleotide sequence: TGTGCCAGCTCACGCGAATCCAGGGGTAGCTCCTACGAGCAGTACTTC.

V gene TRBV4-1 combines with J gene TRBJ1-6, with 12 bases lining up with TRBD1. V trimming: 1 base; J trimming: 10 bases; junction bases outside the gene matches: 5. This CDR3 has 16 residues. The germline CDR1 and CDR2 sequences are MGHRA and YSYEKL. CDR3 residues: CASSQGGTGGRSPLHF. In nucleotides, the CDR3 is TGCGCCAGCAGCCAAGGCGGGACAGGGGGCAGATCACCCCTCCACTTT.